A single sample is the source of the 15 T cell receptor beta chains below, sequenced in a study of blood T cell repertoires in COVID-19. Sequencing used immunoSEQ multiplex PCR; TCRdb keeps in-frame clones, though not all of them. The sample consists of a few hundred thousand clones, roughly 88% of them appearing once. Specimen: PBMCs or T cells enriched from blood (not recorded which). These receptor sequences come from a man aged 18 to 29 who had recovered from COVID-19.

The chain carries TRBV5-1 and TRBJ1-1; D call uncertain. The CDR3 contains 14 residues. CDR1 and CDR2 from the germline V gene are SGHRS and YFSETQ. V was cut by 0 bases and J by 2 bases, with 8 bases left in between. Here the CDR3 DNA reads TGCGCCAGCAGCTTGGCCCCAGGCAACACTGAAGCTTTCTTT. Translated, it gives CASSLAPGNTEAFF.

This sequence joins TRBV9 and TRBJ2-6, with D possibly matching TRBD1 (6 bases). The CDR3 length is 17 residues. Germline CDR1 is SGDLS and CDR2 is YYNGEE. Trimming stripped 0 bases from V and 0 bases from J, with 10 bases between. The CDR3 is CASSVGGRASGANVLTF. The CDR3 DNA is TGTGCCAGCAGCGTAGGGGGGCGGGCCTCTGGGGCCAACGTCCTGACTTTC.

Points on this clone: This CDR3 is also generated by other DNA sequences in the sample. This rearrangement joins TRBV18 to TRBJ2-1; TRBD2 is a possible D gene (6 bases). The germline V gene encodes CDR1 KGHSH and CDR2 LQKENI. The V gene lost 2 bases and the J gene lost 0 bases, with 8 bases spanning the gap. This CDR3 has 15 residues. This chain's CDR3 is CASSPAGSSYNEQFF. The CDR3 bases are TGTGCCAGCTCACCAGCCGGGAGCTCCTACAATGAGCAGTTCTTC.

The gene calls are TRBV28 and TRBJ1-1; 10 positions match TRBD1. V was pared by 0 bases and J by 3 bases, with 1 base of the junction left unmatched. Germline assignment: CDR1 MDHEN and CDR2 SYDVKM. CDR3 length equals 15 residues. The CDR3: CASSLWGQGYTEAFF. DNA for the CDR3: TGTGCCAGCAGTTTATGGGGACAGGGGTACACTGAAGCTTTCTTT.

The chain joins TRBV12-3 or TRBV12-4 to TRBJ2-7, with D uncertain. The CDR3 length is 13 residues. The V end was cut by 7 bases, the J end by 3 bases, with 13 bases between. As DNA, the CDR3 is TGTGCCAGCATTTCACTAAGCCTCTACGAGCAGTACTTC. This sequence encodes CASISLSLYEQYF.

This chain links TRBV6-5 with TRBJ1-1, with 9 nucleotides matching TRBD1. The CDR3 length is 11 residues. Losses at the gene ends were 7 bases for V and 6 bases for J; bases not matched to a gene: 0. CDR1 is MNHEY, CDR2 SVGAGI, per germline. CDR3 sequence reads: CASNRGPEAFF. The CDR3 region has the DNA TGTGCCAGCAACAGGGGGCCTGAAGCTTTCTTT.

CDR3 DNA: TGTGCCAGCAGTGCCCCGGGGGGGTCTTTGGGAAACACCATATATTTT. Amino acids: CASSAPGGSLGNTIYF. The chain links TRBV28 to TRBJ1-3, with D maybe TRBD1 (5 bases). The CDR3 spans 16 residues. Trimming took 5 bases from V and 4 from J, leaving 18 bases between them. Germline loops: CDR1 MDHEN, CDR2 SYDVKM. The full variable domain, its missing parts supplied by reference TRBV28 and TRBJ1-3, is DVKVTQSSRYLVKRTGEKVFLECVQDMDHENMFWYRQDPGLGLRLIYFSYDVKMKEKGDIPEGYSVSREKKERFSLILESASTNQTSMYLCASSAPGGSLGNTIYFGEGSWLTVV.

The chain couples TRBV19 to TRBJ1-1; 9 bases agree with TRBD1. CDR1 and CDR2 from the germline V gene are LNHDA and SQIVND (reference sequence). V dropped 8 bases and J dropped 1; count of bases not matched to a gene: 2. The CDR3 covers 13 residues. The CDR3 here is CASGTGWNTEAFF. The DNA of the CDR3 is TGTGCCAGTGGGACAGGGTGGAACACTGAAGCTTTCTTT.

The chain combines TRBV27 with TRBJ1-6; D uncertain. CDR3 length equals 11 residues. In germline, CDR1 is MNHEY, CDR2 SMNVEV (reference sequence). Trimming took off 8 bases at V and 10 bases at J, with 9 bases between the two ends. CDR3 coding DNA: TGTGCCAGCGGTACGGGGTCACCCCTCCACTTT. Translated: CASGTGSPLHF.

The chain combines TRBV9 with TRBJ1-2; TRBD1 matches 9 bases. The CDR3 is made up of 16 amino acids. Germline CDR1 reads SGDLS; CDR2 reads YYNGEE. J lost 2 bases, V lost 3 bases, and 8 bases had no gene match. CDR3 DNA sequence: TGTGCCAGCAGCGCAAGGACAGGGGCCGGCAACTATGGCTACACCTTC. Its translation: CASSARTGAGNYGYTF. The complete variable domain, with remaining parts taken from reference TRBV9 and TRBJ1-2, reads DSGVTQTPKHLITATGQRVTLRCSPRSGDLSVYWYQQSLDQGLQFLIQYYNGEERAKGNILERFSAQQFPDLHSELNLSSLELGDSALYFCASSARTGAGNYGYTFGSGTRLTVV.

This clone came up once. The V and J genes are TRBV11-1 and TRBJ1-2; 7 bases are a match to TRBD1. CDR3 size: 15 residues. The ends lost 6 bases at V and 6 bases at J; junction bases unmatched: 13. The V gene's germline CDR1 is SGHAT and CDR2 FQDESV (reference sequence). The CDR3 nucleotides are TGTGCCAGCAGTACGACAGGGACGATTTCCCATGGCTACACCTTC. Its protein is CASSTTGTISHGYTF. The whole variable domain, remainder taken from reference TRBV11-1 and TRBJ1-2, is EAEVAQSPRYKITEKSQAVAFWCDPISGHATLYWYRQILGQGPELLVQFQDESVVDDSQLPKDRFSAERLKGVDSTLKIQPAELGDSAMYLCASSTTGTISHGYTFGSGTRLTVV.

The CDR3 loop is CASSTGQVGEQYF. In DNA form, the CDR3 reads TGTGCCAGTAGTACCGGACAGGTCGGCGAGCAGTACTTC. V gene TRBV19 combines with J gene TRBJ2-7; 7 bases are shared with TRBD1. CDR3 length equals 13 residues. Per the germline V gene, CDR1 is LNHDA and CDR2 is SQIVND (reference sequence). V lost 4 bases and J lost 6; bases outside the gene matches: 6.

The chain uses TRBV11-2 and TRBJ1-2, with D possibly TRBD1 on 6 matching bases. The V and J ends lost 10 bases and 0 bases respectively, with 15 bases between them. Germline V gene lookup returns CDR1 SGHAT and CDR2 FQNNGV. This CDR3 has 14 amino acids. Here the CDR3 reads CATNRAGANYGYTF. As DNA, the CDR3 is TGTGCCACCAACAGGGCCGGAGCTAACTATGGCTACACCTTC.

This rearrangement joins TRBV30 to TRBJ1-3, with a possible D match to TRBD1 (5 bases). Trimming removed 0 bases at V and 4 bases at J, with 13 bases between. CDR1 is GTSNPN, CDR2 SVGIG, per germline (reference sequence). CDR3 size: 15 residues. CDR3 bases: TGTGCCTGGAGTGTATCCCCAGGGCAAGGAAACACCATATATTTT. It is translated as CAWSVSPGQGNTIYF.

This clone has more than one count but fewer than ten. The gene calls are TRBV7-2 and TRBJ1-4; 10 bases line up with TRBD1. V lost 5 bases to trimming and J lost 8 bases; unmatched junction nucleotides: 8. Germline V CDR1 and CDR2: SGHTA, FQGNSA. This CDR3 is 15 amino acids long. In DNA form, the CDR3 reads TGTGCCAGCAGCCTCCGGACAGGGGGTCGGGAAAAACTGTTTTTT. Its protein is CASSLRTGGREKLFF.